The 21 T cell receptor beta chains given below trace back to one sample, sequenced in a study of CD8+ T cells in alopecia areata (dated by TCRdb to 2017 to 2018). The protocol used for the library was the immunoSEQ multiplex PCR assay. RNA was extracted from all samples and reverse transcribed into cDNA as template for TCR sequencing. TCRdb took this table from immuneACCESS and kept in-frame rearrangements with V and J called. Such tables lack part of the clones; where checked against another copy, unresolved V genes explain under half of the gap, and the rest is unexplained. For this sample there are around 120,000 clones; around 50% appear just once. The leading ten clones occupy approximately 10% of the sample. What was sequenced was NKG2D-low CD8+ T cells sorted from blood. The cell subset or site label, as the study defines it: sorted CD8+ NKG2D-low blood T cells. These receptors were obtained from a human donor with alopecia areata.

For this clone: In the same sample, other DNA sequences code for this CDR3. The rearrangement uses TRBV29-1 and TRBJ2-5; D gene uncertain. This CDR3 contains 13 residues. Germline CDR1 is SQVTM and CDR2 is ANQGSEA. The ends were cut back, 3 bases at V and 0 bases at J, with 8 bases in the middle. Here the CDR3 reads CSVEDGYQETQYF. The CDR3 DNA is TGCAGCGTTGAGGACGGGTACCAAGAGACCCAGTACTTC.

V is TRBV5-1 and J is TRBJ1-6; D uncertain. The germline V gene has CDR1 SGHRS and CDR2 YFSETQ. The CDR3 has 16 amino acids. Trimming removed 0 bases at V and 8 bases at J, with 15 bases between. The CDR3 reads CASSLVGSLLDSPLHF. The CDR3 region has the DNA TGCGCCAGCAGCTTGGTTGGCAGCCTTTTGGATTCACCCCTCCACTTT.

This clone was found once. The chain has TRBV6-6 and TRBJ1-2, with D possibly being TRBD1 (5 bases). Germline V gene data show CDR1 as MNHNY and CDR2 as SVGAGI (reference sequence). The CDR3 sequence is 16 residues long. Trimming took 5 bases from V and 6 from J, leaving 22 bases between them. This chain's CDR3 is CASSGPEDGARDGYTF. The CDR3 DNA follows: TGTGCCAGCAGTGGCCCGGAAGATGGGGCTAGGGATGGCTACACCTTC.

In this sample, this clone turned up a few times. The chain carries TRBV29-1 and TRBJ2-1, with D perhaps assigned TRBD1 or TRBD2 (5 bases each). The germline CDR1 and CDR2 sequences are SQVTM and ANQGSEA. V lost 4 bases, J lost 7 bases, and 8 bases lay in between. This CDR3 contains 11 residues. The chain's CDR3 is CSVGGGNEQFF. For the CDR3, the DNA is TGCAGCGTTGGGGGCGGGAATGAGCAGTTCTTC.

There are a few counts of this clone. The CDR3 nucleotides are TGCAGCGTTCCCCGACGGGATTCCCCCTTTGGGGAGCAGTTCTTC. Translation gives CSVPRRDSPFGEQFF. The chain is built from TRBV29-1 and TRBJ2-1; TRBD2 might be the D (5 bases). Germline V CDR1 and CDR2: SQVTM, ANQGSEA. The CDR3 runs 15 residues. V lost 5 bases, J lost 10 bases, and 24 bases lay in between.

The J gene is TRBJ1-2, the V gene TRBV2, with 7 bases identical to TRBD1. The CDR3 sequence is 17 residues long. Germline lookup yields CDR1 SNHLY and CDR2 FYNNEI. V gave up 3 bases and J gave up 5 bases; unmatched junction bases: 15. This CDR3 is CASSDLRTGRRHYGYTF. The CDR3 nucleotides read TGTGCCAGCAGTGACCTGCGGACAGGCCGTAGACATTATGGCTACACCTTC.

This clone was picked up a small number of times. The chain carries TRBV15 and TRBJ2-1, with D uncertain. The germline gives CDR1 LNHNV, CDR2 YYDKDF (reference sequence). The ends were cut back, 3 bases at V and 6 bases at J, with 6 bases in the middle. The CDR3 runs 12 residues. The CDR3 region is CATSRSGNEQFF. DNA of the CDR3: TGTGCCACCAGCAGGTCGGGCAATGAGCAGTTCTTC.

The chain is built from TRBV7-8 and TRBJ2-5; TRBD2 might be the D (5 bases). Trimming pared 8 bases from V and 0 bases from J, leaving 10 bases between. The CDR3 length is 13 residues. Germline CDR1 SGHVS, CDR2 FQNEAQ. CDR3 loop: CASQPGYQETQYF. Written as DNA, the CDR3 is TGTGCCAGCCAGCCGGGGTACCAAGAGACCCAGTACTTC.

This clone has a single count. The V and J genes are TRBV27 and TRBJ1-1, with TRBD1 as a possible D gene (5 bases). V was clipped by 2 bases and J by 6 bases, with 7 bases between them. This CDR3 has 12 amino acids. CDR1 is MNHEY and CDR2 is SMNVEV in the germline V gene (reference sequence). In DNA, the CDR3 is TGTGCCAGCAGTTTAGGGGGAGCTGAAGCTTTCTTT. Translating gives CASSLGGAEAFF.

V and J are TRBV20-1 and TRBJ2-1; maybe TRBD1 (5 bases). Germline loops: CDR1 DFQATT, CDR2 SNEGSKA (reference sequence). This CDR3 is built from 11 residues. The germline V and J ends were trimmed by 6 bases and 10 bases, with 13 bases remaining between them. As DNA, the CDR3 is TGCAGTGCCCCGTTTCAGGGCGAGCAGTTCTTC. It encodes CSAPFQGEQFF.

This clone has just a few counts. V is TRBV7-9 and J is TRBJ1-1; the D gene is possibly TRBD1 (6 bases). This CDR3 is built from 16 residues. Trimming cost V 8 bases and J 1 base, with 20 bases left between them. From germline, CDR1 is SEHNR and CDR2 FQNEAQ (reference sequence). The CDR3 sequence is CASSMTGRRGNTEAFF. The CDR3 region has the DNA TGTGCCAGCTCAATGACAGGCCGCCGTGGGAACACTGAAGCTTTCTTT. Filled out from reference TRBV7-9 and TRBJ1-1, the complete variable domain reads DTGVSQNPRHKITKRGQNVTFRCDPISEHNRLYWYRQTLGQGPEFLTYFQNEAQLEKSRLLSDRFSAERPKGSFSTLEIQRTEQGDSAMYLCASSMTGRRGNTEAFFGQGTRLTVV.

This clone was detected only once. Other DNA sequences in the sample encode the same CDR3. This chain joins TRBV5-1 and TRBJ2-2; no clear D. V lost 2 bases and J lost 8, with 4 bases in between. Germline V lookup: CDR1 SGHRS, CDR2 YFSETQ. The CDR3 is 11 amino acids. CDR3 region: CASSFSGELFF. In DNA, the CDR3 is TGCGCCAGCAGCTTTTCGGGGGAGCTGTTTTTT.

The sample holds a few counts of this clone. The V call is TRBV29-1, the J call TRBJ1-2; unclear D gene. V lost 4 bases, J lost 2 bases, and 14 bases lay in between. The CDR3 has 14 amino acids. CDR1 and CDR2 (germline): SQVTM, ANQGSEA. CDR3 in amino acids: CSVVAPGRNYGYTF. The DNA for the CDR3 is TGCAGCGTTGTTGCCCCCGGGAGGAACTATGGCTACACCTTC.

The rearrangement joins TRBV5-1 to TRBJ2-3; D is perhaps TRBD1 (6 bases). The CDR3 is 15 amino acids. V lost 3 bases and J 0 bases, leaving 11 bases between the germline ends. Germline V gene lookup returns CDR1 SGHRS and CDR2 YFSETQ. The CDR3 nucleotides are TGCGCCAGCAGCTGGACAGCCACTAGCACAGATACGCAGTATTTT. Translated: CASSWTATSTDTQYF.

This CDR3 is CSFTAGTGRAGELFF. The CDR3, as DNA: TGCAGCTTCACTGCCGGGACAGGGAGGGCCGGGGAGCTGTTTTTT. The chain combines TRBV29-1 with TRBJ2-2, with TRBD1 matching 9 bases. Germline CDR1 SQVTM, CDR2 ANQGSEA. After removal of 8 bases from V and 6 bases from J, the junction contained 13 bases not matched to a gene. This CDR3 spans 15 amino acids.

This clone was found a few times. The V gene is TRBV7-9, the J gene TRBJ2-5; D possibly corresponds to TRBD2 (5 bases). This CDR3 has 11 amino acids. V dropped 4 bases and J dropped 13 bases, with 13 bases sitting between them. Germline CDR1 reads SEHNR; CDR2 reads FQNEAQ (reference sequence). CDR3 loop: CASSSDSLGYF. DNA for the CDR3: TGTGCCAGCAGCTCGGACTCGTTAGGGTACTTC.

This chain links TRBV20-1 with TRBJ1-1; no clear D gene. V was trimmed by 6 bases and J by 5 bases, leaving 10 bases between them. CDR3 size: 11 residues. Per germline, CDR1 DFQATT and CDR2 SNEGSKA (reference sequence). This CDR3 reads CSAGPRTEAFF. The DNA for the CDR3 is TGCAGTGCCGGACCCAGGACTGAAGCTTTCTTT.

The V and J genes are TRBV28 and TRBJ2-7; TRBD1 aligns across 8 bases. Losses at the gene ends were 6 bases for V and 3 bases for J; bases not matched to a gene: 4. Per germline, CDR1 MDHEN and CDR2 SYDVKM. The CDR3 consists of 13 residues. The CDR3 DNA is TGTGCCAGCAGAGGACAGGGATACTACGAGCAGTACTTC. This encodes CASRGQGYYEQYF.

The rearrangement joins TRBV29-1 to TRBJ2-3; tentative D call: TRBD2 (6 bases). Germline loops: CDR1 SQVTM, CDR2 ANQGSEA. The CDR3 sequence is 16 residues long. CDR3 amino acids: CSVSGSSYSSTDTQYF. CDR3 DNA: TGCAGTGTATCCGGGAGCTCTTATTCTAGCACAGATACGCAGTATTTT.

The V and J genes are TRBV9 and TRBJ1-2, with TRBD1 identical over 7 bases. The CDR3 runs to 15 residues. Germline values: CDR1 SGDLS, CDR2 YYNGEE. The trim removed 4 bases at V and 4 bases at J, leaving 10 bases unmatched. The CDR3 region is CASSFRQGGAYGYTF. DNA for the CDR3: TGTGCCAGCAGCTTCCGACAGGGTGGTGCCTATGGCTACACCTTC.

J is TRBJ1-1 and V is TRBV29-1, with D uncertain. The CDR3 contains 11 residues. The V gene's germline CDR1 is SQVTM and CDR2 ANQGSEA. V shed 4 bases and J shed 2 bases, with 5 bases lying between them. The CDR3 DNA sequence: TGCAGCGTTGCGTCAAACACTGAAGCTTTCTTT. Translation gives CSVASNTEAFF. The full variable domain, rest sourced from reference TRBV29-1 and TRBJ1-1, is SAVISQKPSRDICQRGTSLTIQCQVDSQVTMMFWYRQQPGQSLTLIATANQGSEATYESGFVIDKFPISRPNLTFSTLTVSNMSPEDSSIYLCSVASNTEAFFGQGTRLTVV.